The 32 T cell receptor beta chains presented below share a single source sample, sequenced in a study of blood T cell repertoires in COVID-19 (dated by TCRdb to the early 2020s). The library was prepared using the immunoSEQ multiplex PCR assay. As stored in TCRdb, this immuneACCESS dataset retains in-frame rearrangements with V and J assigned. A fraction of the clones does not appear; measured against another copy, unresolved V genes explain less than half of the discrepancy, and the remainder lacks a known reason. This sample has approximately 70,000 clones in its table, and over 80% of those were observed once. Of the sample, roughly an eighth is held by the ten largest clones. Sequencing was done on a sample of peripheral blood. These receptors all come from a woman aged 80 or older with acute or convalescent COVID-19.

The chain employs TRBV4-1 and TRBJ1-4; TRBD1 matches at 9 bases. The CDR3 spans 14 residues. The J segment lost 5 bases and the V segment lost 3 bases, leaving 1 base of the junction unmatched. Germline-derived CDR1 and CDR2 are MGHRA and YSYEKL. The CDR3 DNA reads TGCGCCAGCAGCCACGGACAGGGGAATGAAAAACTGTTTTTT. Translated: CASSHGQGNEKLFF.

The chain joins TRBV19 to TRBJ1-1; TRBD1 aligns across 7 bases. With 4 bases clipped from V and 1 base from J, the junction kept 0 bases outside the gene matches. Germline CDR1 LNHDA, CDR2 SQIVND (reference sequence). CDR3 length: 13 residues. CDR3 loop: CASSTGGNTEAFF. The CDR3 DNA reads TGTGCCAGTAGTACAGGGGGGAACACTGAAGCTTTCTTT. The full variable domain, completed using reference TRBV19 and TRBJ1-1, is DGGITQSPKYLFRKEGQNVTLSCEQNLNHDAMYWYRQDPGQGLRLIYYSQIVNDFQKGDIAEGYSVSREKKESFPLTVTSAQKNPTAFYLCASSTGGNTEAFFGQGTRLTVV.

This chain connects TRBV3-1 (or the pseudogene TRBV3-2) to TRBJ2-7; TRBD1 matches 8 bases. This CDR3 comprises 15 residues. The trim removed 4 bases at V and 2 bases at J, leaving 7 bases unmatched. Germline lookup yields CDR1 LGHDT and CDR2 YNNKEL (reference sequence). CDR3 region: CASSRPATGAYEQYF. The CDR3 region has the DNA TGTGCCAGCAGCCGACCCGCGACAGGGGCCTACGAGCAGTACTTC.

This clone was found once. The chain links TRBV2 to TRBJ2-2; D remains unclear. Germline V CDR1 and CDR2: SNHLY, FYNNEI. The CDR3 covers 15 residues. Deletions cut 3 bases from V and 3 bases from J, with 11 bases between. The CDR3 sequence: CASSDSPGYTGELFF. The CDR3 DNA reads TGTGCCAGCAGTGATTCACCAGGCTACACCGGGGAGCTGTTTTTT.

This clone has just a few counts. The chain uses TRBV6-5 and TRBJ2-7; no clear D gene. This CDR3 has 13 residues. Germline-derived CDR1 and CDR2 are MNHEY and SVGAGI. V lost 0 bases and J 6 bases, leaving 9 bases between the germline ends. The CDR3 DNA sequence: TGTGCCAGCAGTTACTCGATCCAGGCCGAGCAGTACTTC. This encodes CASSYSIQAEQYF.

The V and J genes are TRBV11-2 and TRBJ2-7; 7 bases match TRBD1. Germline V gene lookup returns CDR1 SGHAT and CDR2 FQNNGV. V shed 3 bases, J shed 3 bases, and the junction held 5 bases outside the gene matches. The CDR3 consists of 14 residues. The CDR3 DNA reads as TGTGCCAGCAGCTTCACCACAGGGGACTACGAGCAGTACTTC. Protein product: CASSFTTGDYEQYF.

The table lists this clone with a count of one. The genes are TRBV7-2 and TRBJ2-1; 10 positions match TRBD2. The CDR3 is 16 residues long. Germline CDR1 is SGHTA and CDR2 is FQGNSA. With 0 bases clipped from V and 4 bases from J, the junction kept 3 bases outside the gene matches. CDR3 loop: CASSLAPAGGYNEQFF. The CDR3 nucleotides are TGTGCCAGCAGCTTAGCTCCAGCGGGAGGGTACAATGAGCAGTTCTTC. The variable domain in full, completed from reference TRBV7-2 and TRBJ2-1, reads GAGVSQSPSNKVTEKGKDVELRCDPISGHTALYWYRQSLGQGLEFLIYFQGNSAPDKSGLPSDRFSAERTGGSVSTLTIQRTQQEDSAVYLCASSLAPAGGYNEQFFGPGTRLTVL.

The chain is built from TRBV6-2 or TRBV6-3 and TRBJ2-4; TRBD2 agrees at 10 bases. V shed 3 bases, J shed 2 bases, and the junction held 13 bases outside the gene matches. In germline, CDR1 is MNHEY, CDR2 SVGEGT. The CDR3 consists of 19 residues. DNA for the CDR3: TGTGCCAGCAGTTATTCCGCTTTAACTAGCGGGAAACCCAAAAACATTCAGTACTTC. This encodes CASSYSALTSGKPKNIQYF.

The chain carries TRBV3-1 (or the pseudogene TRBV3-2) and TRBJ2-7; a possible D gene is TRBD1 (6 bases). Trimming cost V 1 base and J 1 base, with 11 bases left between them. This CDR3 is built from 15 residues. From germline, CDR1 is LGHDT and CDR2 YNNKEL (reference sequence). For the CDR3, the DNA is TGTGCCAGCAGCCAAGGGACAGTTCAATCCTACGAGCAGTACTTC. It is translated as CASSQGTVQSYEQYF.

CDR3 sequence reads: CASSLGYGQMNTEAFF. The CDR3 DNA is TGTGCCAGCAGCTTAGGATACGGACAGATGAACACTGAAGCTTTCTTT. V usage is TRBV7-2 and J usage is TRBJ1-1; TRBD1 might be the D (6 bases). The V end was cut by 1 base, the J end by 0 bases, with 12 bases between. Germline V gene sequence: CDR1 SGHTA, CDR2 FQGNSA. This CDR3 comprises 16 residues.

CDR3 sequence: CASSLAGGTNYGYTF. The CDR3 DNA is TGTGCCAGCAGTCTCGCGGGCGGGACTAACTATGGCTACACCTTC. This chain joins TRBV28 and TRBJ1-2; no firm D call. CDR3 length: 15 amino acids. The germline CDR1 and CDR2 sequences are MDHEN and SYDVKM. The germline V and J ends were trimmed by 5 bases and 0 bases, with 13 bases remaining between them.

The chain employs TRBV27 and TRBJ2-1, with a tentative D call TRBD1 (6 bases). Germline loops: CDR1 MNHEY, CDR2 SMNVEV (reference sequence). Trimming took off 2 bases at V and 0 bases at J, with 11 bases between the two ends. The CDR3 runs 16 residues. For the CDR3, the DNA is TGTGCCAGCAGTTTAGGAGGACAGAACTCCTACAATGAGCAGTTCTTC. It encodes CASSLGGQNSYNEQFF.

The chain has TRBV11-2 and TRBJ1-1; D gene ambiguous. Trimming pared 5 bases from V and 1 base from J, leaving 8 bases between. The CDR3 totals 13 residues. Germline V gene lookup returns CDR1 SGHAT and CDR2 FQNNGV. Written as DNA, the CDR3 is TGTGCCAGCAGCCTCTTAGAGAACACTGAAGCTTTCTTT. Its translation: CASSLLENTEAFF.

The chain links TRBV6-1 to TRBJ1-2; 8 positions agree with TRBD1. This CDR3 has 17 amino acids. The germline V gene encodes CDR1 MNHNS and CDR2 SASEGT. Trimming took 4 bases from V and 2 from J; bases not matched to a gene: 12. This chain's CDR3 is CASSGRQGYSLNYGYTF. In DNA form, the CDR3 reads TGTGCCAGCAGTGGTAGACAGGGGTACTCCTTGAACTATGGCTACACCTTC.

This chain links TRBV18 with TRBJ2-1; D unclear. V lost 5 bases and J 10 bases, leaving 12 bases between the germline ends. From germline, CDR1 is KGHSH and CDR2 LQKENI. This CDR3 has 12 amino acids. The CDR3, as DNA: TGTGCCAGCTCAGTTCAGGCACGGGAGCAGTTCTTC. Translation gives CASSVQAREQFF.

Only a few counts were recorded for this clone. V is TRBV10-2 and J is TRBJ2-1; 7 bases line up with TRBD2. The V gene end was trimmed by 7 bases and the J gene end by 8 bases; junction bases not matched to a gene: 8. The CDR3 loop spans 13 amino acids. Germline values: CDR1 WSHSY, CDR2 SAAADI. The CDR3 DNA reads as TGCGCCAGCAAATTGCGGGAGCTGCATGAGCAGTTCTTC. Translated: CASKLRELHEQFF.

This clone appeared a few times. The rearrangement uses TRBV15 and TRBJ2-1; 7 bases are shared with TRBD2. With 1 base clipped from V and 3 bases from J, the junction kept 9 bases outside the gene matches. This CDR3 has 17 residues. CDR1 and CDR2 (germline): LNHNV, YYDKDF (reference sequence). The CDR3: CATSRGAVAGGYNEQFF. The DNA of the CDR3 is TGTGCCACCAGCAGAGGGGCCGTAGCGGGCGGCTACAATGAGCAGTTCTTC.

The V and J genes are TRBV10-3 and TRBJ1-3; 9 bases align to TRBD1. CDR1 and CDR2 from the germline V gene are ENHRY and SYGVKD. Trimming at V came to 6 bases and at J to 2 bases, leaving 11 bases not matched to a gene. CDR3 length: 17 amino acids. This CDR3 reads CAIRLQRDRAAGNTIYF. CDR3 DNA sequence: TGTGCCATCAGACTACAGAGGGACAGGGCGGCTGGAAACACCATATATTTT.

The chain has TRBV27 and TRBJ1-1; D unresolved. The V end was cut by 4 bases, the J end by 4 bases, with 7 bases between. This CDR3 is 12 amino acids long. CDR1 MNHEY and CDR2 SMNVEV come from the germline V gene (reference sequence). The CDR3 DNA reads TGTGCCAGCAGTTCCGGTGGCACTGAAGCTTTCTTT. Translating it yields CASSSGGTEAFF.

This chain uses TRBV9 with TRBJ2-4; 12 bases are shared with TRBD2. CDR3 length: 15 amino acids. V shed 3 bases, J shed 6 bases, and the junction held 4 bases outside the gene matches. Looked up from germline, CDR1 is SGDLS and CDR2 is YYNGEE. CDR3 loop: CASSATSGSGNIQYF. In nucleotides, the CDR3 is TGTGCCAGCAGCGCGACTAGCGGGAGTGGAAACATTCAGTACTTC.

The chain carries TRBV30 and TRBJ2-1, with D possibly being TRBD2 (5 bases). CDR3 length: 13 amino acids. Per the germline V gene, CDR1 is GTSNPN and CDR2 is SVGIG (reference sequence). The ends were cut back, 2 bases at V and 1 base at J, with 6 bases in the middle. Here the CDR3 DNA reads TGTGCCTGGAGTAGAGGGTCCTACAATGAGCAGTTCTTC. This codes for CAWSRGSYNEQFF.

This rearrangement joins TRBV11-3 to TRBJ2-2; 9 nucleotides line up with TRBD1. V was pared by 5 bases and J by 3 bases, with 4 bases of the junction left unmatched. This CDR3 is built from 15 residues. Per germline, CDR1 SGHNT and CDR2 YENEEA. CDR3 amino acids: CASSAGTGHTGELFF. CDR3 DNA: TGTGCCAGCAGCGCCGGGACAGGGCACACCGGGGAGCTGTTTTTT.

This rearrangement joins TRBV2 to TRBJ2-3, with D possibly being TRBD2 (6 bases). The CDR3 runs to 12 residues. CDR1 is SNHLY and CDR2 is FYNNEI in the germline V gene. The germline V and J ends were trimmed by 4 bases and 10 bases, with 12 bases remaining between them. The DNA of the CDR3 is TGTGCCAGCAGTGGGGGACTCAGATCGCAGTATTTT. It specifies CASSGGLRSQYF.

This chain connects TRBV19 to TRBJ2-5; TRBD1 matches at 10 bases. The trim removed 5 bases at V and 5 bases at J, leaving 8 bases unmatched. The CDR3 spans 15 residues. Germline V CDR1 and CDR2: LNHDA, SQIVND (reference sequence). This CDR3 is CASSPDRGRRETQYF. The CDR3 DNA sequence: TGTGCCAGTAGTCCAGACAGGGGGCGACGGGAGACCCAGTACTTC. Variable domain in full (rest from reference TRBV19 and TRBJ2-5): DGGITQSPKYLFRKEGQNVTLSCEQNLNHDAMYWYRQDPGQGLRLIYYSQIVNDFQKGDIAEGYSVSREKKESFPLTVTSAQKNPTAFYLCASSPDRGRRETQYFGPGTRLLVL.

This chain joins TRBV5-1 and TRBJ1-1; D might be TRBD1 (5 bases). CDR1 and CDR2 from the germline V gene are SGHRS and YFSETQ. V lost 4 bases and J 6 bases, leaving 28 bases between the germline ends. The CDR3 has 18 residues. CDR3 region: CASSQITGGEFGVPEAFF. As DNA, the CDR3 is TGCGCCAGCAGCCAGATTACTGGGGGGGAATTTGGAGTCCCTGAAGCTTTCTTT.

This chain joins TRBV28 and TRBJ2-1; tentatively, D is TRBD2 (7 bases). The length of the CDR3 is 16 residues. V lost 6 bases to trimming and J lost 5 bases, with 20 bases between them. Germline assignment: CDR1 MDHEN and CDR2 SYDVKM. The CDR3 nucleotides read TGTGCCAGCAGCCCGCCGGCGGGGGACACTCACAATGAGCAGTTCTTC. It yields the protein CASSPPAGDTHNEQFF.

The chain uses TRBV27 and TRBJ1-2, with 7 bases matching TRBD1. The germline V gene has CDR1 MNHEY and CDR2 SMNVEV (reference sequence). The J segment lost 4 bases and the V segment lost 6 bases, leaving 11 bases of the junction unmatched. CDR3 length equals 15 residues. CDR3 DNA: TGTGCCAGCAGCCCGACAGGGATCCCGCTCTATGGCTACACCTTC. This gives the protein CASSPTGIPLYGYTF.

Within the sample, this clone is medium-sized. The chain joins TRBV13 to TRBJ2-1; a weak D match, TRBD1 (5 bases). This CDR3 region has 15 residues. Germline V gene data show CDR1 as PRHDT and CDR2 as FYEKMQ (reference sequence). With 5 bases removed from V and 7 bases from J, the gap between germline ends came to 18 bases. In DNA form, the CDR3 reads TGTGCCAGCAGCGACAGTAGGGCCGGTGGGAATGAGCAGTTCTTC. The encoded protein is CASSDSRAGGNEQFF. Together with reference TRBV13 and TRBJ2-1, the CDR3 gives the full variable domain: AAGVIQSPRHLIKEKRETATLKCYPIPRHDTVYWYQQGPGQDPQFLISFYEKMQSDKGSIPDRFSAQQFSDYHSELNMSSLELGDSALYFCASSDSRAGGNEQFFGPGTRLTVL.

In nucleotides, the CDR3 is TGCGCCAGCAGCTTGTCACCAGAAAACTATGGCTACACCTTC. As protein: CASSLSPENYGYTF. V usage is TRBV5-1 and J usage is TRBJ1-2; no definite D call. CDR1 SGHRS and CDR2 YFSETQ come from the germline V gene. Trimming cost V 1 base and J 2 bases, with 9 bases left between them. The CDR3 length is 14 residues.

The chain links TRBV29-1 to TRBJ2-7; 9 nucleotides agree with TRBD1. The germline CDR1 and CDR2 sequences are SQVTM and ANQGSEA. CDR3 length: 13 residues. The V gene end was trimmed by 7 bases and the J gene end by 4 bases; junction bases not matched to a gene: 8. CDR3 sequence (DNA): TGCAGCGCCAACCCGGGACAGGGTTACGAGCAGTACTTC. Its translation: CSANPGQGYEQYF.

The chain has TRBV4-1 and TRBJ2-3, with D uncertain. V was shortened by 0 bases and J by 4 bases, with 11 bases between the two germline ends. This CDR3 comprises 15 residues. The germline gives CDR1 MGHRA, CDR2 YSYEKL. CDR3 DNA: TGCGCCAGCAGCCAAGATCCCCTGTCCCCAGATACGCAGTATTTT. Translation gives CASSQDPLSPDTQYF.

J is TRBJ2-7 and V is TRBV27; 13 bases fit TRBD2. The CDR3 contains 22 residues. V trimming: 8 bases; J trimming: 1 base; junction bases outside the gene matches: 26. The germline CDR1 and CDR2 sequences are MNHEY and SMNVEV (reference sequence). CDR3 coding DNA: TGTGCCAGCCTCGTTCAATCGGGAGACAGGACCCGGACTAGCGGGAGATCCTACGAGCAGTACTTC. Translation: CASLVQSGDRTRTSGRSYEQYF.